These 15 T cell receptor beta chains were all obtained from the same sample, sequenced in a study of CD8+CD57+ T cells in acquired aplastic anemia. Whole-study results and caveats: Patients carried CD8+CD57+ cells that were less diverse than their total CD4+ and CD8+ pools.

Their antigens are not known. The template used for profiling TCR beta VDJ and CDR3 was genomic DNA. Each CDR3 protein gets one entry after TCRdb re-called the reads with MiXCR. The repertoire holds approximately 21,000 distinct CDR3 sequences, 40% seen once, with around 87% in the top ten. Previously, flow cytometry had revealed CD8+CD57+ cell expansion in the patients chosen for sequencing. The sequenced sample consisted of CD8+CD57+ T cells sorted from PBMCs. As for subset: bead-enriched CD8+CD57+ effector memory T cells from SAA patients. These receptors were obtained from a human donor with aplastic anemia.

This chain uses TRBV10-3 with TRBJ2-7, with a tentative D call TRBD2 (7 bases). The CDR3 is 15 amino acids. The germline V gene has CDR1 ENHRY and CDR2 SYGVKD. Trimming removed 6 bases from V and 1 base from J, with 16 bases in between. The CDR3 loop is CAISSQGGGSYEQYF. CDR3 DNA: TGTGCCATCAGCTCACAGGGAGGGGGTTCCTACGAGCAGTACTTC.

This clonotype was observed at least ten times. The CDR3: CSALPPSGGNEQYF. The CDR3 DNA reads as TGCAGTGCCCTACCGCCTAGCGGGGGGAACGAGCAGTACTTC. The chain links TRBV20-1 to TRBJ2-7; TRBD2 aligns across 11 bases. V gave up 6 bases and J gave up 5 bases; unmatched junction bases: 9. Germline V gene data show CDR1 as DFQATT and CDR2 as SNEGSKA (reference sequence). CDR3 length: 14 residues.

Concerning this clonotype itself: Germline and junction disagree at one end, which may indicate a read error. The chain links TRBV7-9 to TRBJ1-4; a weak D match, TRBD1 (6 bases). CDR1 SEHNR and CDR2 FQNEAQ come from the germline V gene (reference sequence). The CDR3 contains 15 residues. CDR3 bases: TGTGCCAGCAGCTCCACAGACAGGTTTAATGAAGAACTGTTTTTT. Translation gives CASSSTDRFNEELFF.

This clonotype has a handful of counts. V gene TRBV20-1 combines with J gene TRBJ1-2; TRBD1 might be the D (5 bases). The germline CDR1 and CDR2 sequences are DFQATT and SNEGSKA (reference sequence). The CDR3 is 15 amino acids. V was pared by 6 bases and J by 5 bases, with 22 bases between. CDR3 residues: CSATRDAGGGYGYTF. CDR3 DNA: TGCAGTGCCACACGGGACGCCGGGGGGGGATATGGCTACACCTTC.

The chain couples TRBV30 to TRBJ2-3, with D tentatively TRBD1 (5 bases). The germline V and J ends were trimmed by 2 bases and 3 bases, with 6 bases remaining between them. The CDR3 contains 12 residues. From germline, CDR1 is GTSNPN and CDR2 SVGIG (reference sequence). For the CDR3, the DNA is TGTGCCTGGAGTCCAGGGACAGATACGCAGTATTTT. Its translation is CAWSPGTDTQYF.

The chain has TRBV6-4 and TRBJ1-6; D is unclear. The germline CDR1 and CDR2 sequences are MRHNA and SNTAGT. The ends were cut back, 2 bases at V and 7 bases at J, with 6 bases in the middle. This CDR3 comprises 13 residues. The CDR3 loop reads CASSDNPNSPLHF. The CDR3 DNA reads as TGTGCCAGCAGTGACAATCCGAATTCACCCCTCCACTTT.

The genes are TRBV5-4 and TRBJ2-3, with 9 bases lining up with TRBD2. V dropped 2 bases and J dropped 2; count of bases not matched to a gene: 6. The CDR3 consists of 16 residues. The germline gives CDR1 SGHNT, CDR2 YYREEE (reference sequence). CDR3 sequence reads: CASSFRLAGSTDTQYF. CDR3 coding DNA: TGTGCCAGCAGCTTCAGGCTAGCGGGATCCACAGATACGCAGTATTTT. The full variable domain, with the rest looked up from reference TRBV5-4 and TRBJ2-3, is ETGVTQSPTHLIKTRGQQVTLRCSSQSGHNTVSWYQQALGQGPQFIFQYYREEENGRGNFPPRFSGLQFPNYSSELNVNALELDDSALYLCASSFRLAGSTDTQYFGPGTRLTVL.

At least ten counts were recorded for this clonotype. CDR3: CSVRIPGQGPNVNTEAFF. The CDR3 DNA sequence: TGCAGCGTCCGCATCCCGGGACAGGGGCCCAACGTTAACACTGAAGCTTTCTTT. This sequence joins TRBV29-1 and TRBJ1-1; the match to TRBD1 covers 10 bases. The germline CDR1 and CDR2 sequences are SQVTM and ANQGSEA. Trimming at V came to 6 bases and at J to 2 bases, leaving 18 bases not matched to a gene. The CDR3 is 18 residues long.

This clonotype was counted a few times. V and J are TRBV20-1 and TRBJ1-1, with D tentatively TRBD1 (6 bases). This CDR3 contains 14 residues. The germline gives CDR1 DFQATT, CDR2 SNEGSKA (reference sequence). V lost 0 bases and J lost 7, with 15 bases in between. The CDR3 coding sequence is TGCAGTGCTAGAGAATCGACGGAGGGGGGTGAAGCTTTCTTT. Its translation is CSARESTEGGEAFF.

The chain recombines TRBV19 with TRBJ2-7; TRBD2 matches at 7 bases. The length of the CDR3 is 14 residues. CDR1 and CDR2 (germline): LNHDA, SQIVND (reference sequence). With V trimmed by 5 bases and J by 5 bases, 9 bases remained unmatched. The CDR3 DNA reads as TGTGCCAGTAGTCCGAGCGGGGAGGGCGACGAGCAGTACTTC. As protein: CASSPSGEGDEQYF.

The V call is TRBV9, the J call TRBJ2-1; a possible D gene is TRBD2 (6 bases). This CDR3 comprises 15 residues. With 1 base removed from V and 10 bases from J, the gap between germline ends came to 18 bases. CDR1 is SGDLS, CDR2 YYNGEE, per germline. The CDR3 here is CASSVQGGDLGEQFF. The CDR3 DNA is TGTGCCAGCAGCGTACAGGGTGGGGACTTGGGAGAGCAGTTCTTC.

This clonotype has only a few counts. V usage is TRBV7-9 and J usage is TRBJ2-7; 7 bases line up with TRBD2. Germline V gives CDR1 SEHNR, CDR2 FQNEAQ (reference sequence). CDR3 size: 14 residues. Germline trimming cut 7 bases from V and 3 bases from J; bases unmatched to any gene: 9. CDR3 protein: CASTPRGEYYEQYF. CDR3 DNA sequence: TGTGCCAGCACCCCACGGGGGGAATACTACGAGCAGTACTTC.

V and J are TRBV20-1 and TRBJ2-5, with TRBD1 matching 7 bases. With 3 bases clipped from V and 5 bases from J, the junction kept 3 bases outside the gene matches. The germline V gene encodes CDR1 DFQATT and CDR2 SNEGSKA (reference sequence). This CDR3 is built from 12 residues. CDR3 sequence reads: CSARGQLETQYF. The CDR3 DNA follows: TGCAGTGCTAGGGGACAGTTGGAGACCCAGTACTTC.

This clonotype came up a few times. The chain joins TRBV7-3 to TRBJ1-1, with a tentative D call TRBD1 (6 bases). There are 15 residues in the CDR3. V was pared by 3 bases and J by 0 bases, with 11 bases between. Germline V lookup: CDR1 SGHTA, CDR2 FQGTGA. The CDR3 reads CASSFGQGMNTEAFF. CDR3 in DNA: TGTGCCAGCAGCTTCGGTCAGGGGATGAACACTGAAGCTTTCTTT.

This chain connects TRBV2 to TRBJ1-5; D is uncertain. The CDR3 has 14 residues. CDR1 is SNHLY, CDR2 FYNNEI, per germline. V lost 8 bases and J lost 5, with 16 bases in between. The CDR3: CASHSREGDQPQHF. CDR3 DNA: TGTGCCAGCCACTCAAGGGAGGGCGATCAGCCCCAGCATTTT.